This paragraph reports one T cell receptor (beta chain). Antigen specificity is unknown. The sample comes from a study of vaccination effects on CD4 cells after COVID-19. The table came from immunoSEQ multiplex PCR; TCRdb's copy has only in-frame clones and leaves some out. This sample has roughly 20,000 clones, with 65% to 85% found just once. The CDR3 is made up of 13 amino acids. V lost 5 bases, J lost 0 bases, and 5 bases lay in between. CDR1 and CDR2 from the germline V gene are MNHEY and SVGAGI. Sequencing followed a ViraFEST assay step that expanded antigen-specific CD4+ T cells with viral peptide pools. When around 9 days of culture had elapsed, CD4+ T cells were isolated. Nobody among the vaccine recipients had prior SARS-CoV-2 infection (nucleocapsid antibodies were negative). Cultures received IL-2 medium that replaced half the medium on days 3 and 7. Study-level results: Among infection- and vaccine-induced clones, marked clonal contraction occurred late after vaccination. Only 1 of 255 vaccine-induced clones from healthy vaccinees cross-reacted with common cold coronaviruses.

This chain connects TRBV6-5 to TRBJ2-4; D unclear. This receptor was taken from a human donor who received a COVID-19 vaccine. Specimen: CD4+ T cells from PBMCs cultured with HCoV-NL63 spike peptides, collected before COVID-19 vaccination. In DNA, the CDR3 is TGTGCCAGCAGTACCCTAGCCAAAAACATTCAGTACTTC. Its translation: CASSTLAKNIQYF.